These 26 T cell receptor beta chains came from one sample sequenced in a study of shared clonotypes between healthy human individuals. Profiled with immunoSEQ multiplex PCR; TCRdb holds only in-frame clones, not every one. Of about 680,000 clones detected, more than 70% appear once; the ten largest clones hold about 1.8%. The sample was memory CD4+ T cells sorted from blood. The sample's subset: CD45RA-negative fraction. The receptor source for this set is a woman aged 25-40 years in good health.

The chain is built from TRBV28 and TRBJ1-1; the match to TRBD1 covers 7 bases. Germline V gene data show CDR1 as MDHEN and CDR2 as SYDVKM. With 7 bases clipped from V and 5 bases from J, the junction kept 7 bases outside the gene matches. The CDR3 spans 13 residues. The CDR3 loop reads CASTEDRRTEAFF. DNA for the CDR3: TGTGCCAGCACCGAGGACAGGAGGACTGAAGCTTTCTTT.

The chain has TRBV27 and TRBJ1-5; TRBD1 agrees at 7 bases. The CDR3 is 14 amino acids. Trimming cost V 5 bases and J 2 bases; bases outside gene matches: 3. The germline V gene has CDR1 MNHEY and CDR2 SMNVEV (reference sequence). CDR3 in amino acids: CASSPGTGNQPQHF. The CDR3 DNA sequence: TGTGCCAGCAGTCCGGGGACAGGCAATCAGCCCCAGCATTTT.

The CDR3 reads CASSYSARVGTDTQYF. The CDR3 DNA follows: TGTGCCAGCAGTTACTCGGCCAGGGTGGGCACAGATACGCAGTATTTT. The rearrangement joins TRBV6-6 to TRBJ2-3; perhaps TRBD1 as D (5 bases). Germline CDR1 and CDR2: MNHNY and SVGAGI (reference sequence). This CDR3 comprises 16 residues. V was shortened by 0 bases and J by 1 base, with 11 bases between the two germline ends.

In the case of this clone: This is likely an artifact of a read error, given a far larger clone one base away. The chain carries TRBV25-1 and TRBJ2-7; 8 nucleotides line up with TRBD1. CDR3 size: 13 residues. V was clipped by 6 bases and J by 9 bases; unmatched bases: 10. Germline assignment: CDR1 MGHDK and CDR2 SYGVNS. The CDR3 loop is CASSLNRGDGQYF. The CDR3 nucleotides are TGTGCCAGCAGCTTAAACAGGGGGGATGGGCAGTACTTC.

The genes are TRBV11-3 and TRBJ2-5, with D possibly being TRBD1 or TRBD2 (5 bases each). The CDR3 contains 15 residues. Germline lookup yields CDR1 SGHNT and CDR2 YENEEA. Trimming cost V 2 bases and J 3 bases, with 13 bases left between them. The CDR3 sequence is CASSLSPGPEETQYF. CDR3 coding DNA: TGTGCCAGCAGCTTATCGCCGGGGCCTGAAGAGACCCAGTACTTC.

The chain couples TRBV6-5 to TRBJ2-7; TRBD2 matches 9 bases. Germline V lookup: CDR1 MNHEY, CDR2 SVGAGI. After removal of 2 bases from V and 4 bases from J, the junction contained 6 bases not matched to a gene. The length of the CDR3 is 15 residues. The DNA for the CDR3 is TGTGCCAGCAGTTACCAACTAGCGGGCTCTTACGAGCAGTACTTC. Protein product: CASSYQLAGSYEQYF.

As regards this clone: This may be a read error: a much more frequent sequence differs by one nucleotide. The chain has TRBV11-2 and TRBJ2-3; D is uncertain. The CDR3 loop spans 13 amino acids. Germline-derived CDR1 and CDR2 are SGHAT and FQNNGV. The V gene lost 2 bases and the J gene lost 0 bases, with 3 bases spanning the gap. This chain's CDR3 is CASSLSSTDTQYF. The DNA for the CDR3 is TGTGCCAGCAGCTTATCTAGCACAGATACGCAGTATTTT.

The rearrangement joins TRBV30 to TRBJ2-3, with a weak D call TRBD1 (5 bases). V lost 4 bases and J lost 4, with 18 bases in between. Germline loops: CDR1 GTSNPN, CDR2 SVGIG (reference sequence). This CDR3 is built from 15 residues. The CDR3 region is CAWTHKGAHPDTQYF. In nucleotides, the CDR3 is TGTGCCTGGACTCACAAAGGGGCGCACCCAGATACGCAGTATTTT.

There are a few counts of this clone. This sequence joins TRBV25-1 and TRBJ2-5; no definite D call. This CDR3 comprises 13 residues. CDR1 is MGHDK and CDR2 is SYGVNS in the germline V gene. Trimming pared 7 bases from V and 3 bases from J, leaving 12 bases between. The CDR3 region has the DNA TGTGCCAGCACCGGGCCTTCGGAAGAGACCCAGTACTTC. Translation gives CASTGPSEETQYF.

DNA for the CDR3: TGTGCCACCCGTACAGGGAGCAACTATGGCTACACCTTC. It yields the protein CATRTGSNYGYTF. This chain joins TRBV19 and TRBJ1-2; D is perhaps TRBD1 (6 bases). Per the germline V gene, CDR1 is LNHDA and CDR2 is SQIVND (reference sequence). Trimming stripped 10 bases from V and 2 bases from J, with 14 bases between. This CDR3 contains 13 residues.

The chain combines TRBV5-1 with TRBJ1-5, with 7 bases identical to TRBD1. The germline CDR1 and CDR2 sequences are SGHRS and YFSETQ. Trimming removed 0 bases from V and 6 bases from J; junction bases left unmatched: 9. This CDR3 is built from 16 residues. CDR3 nucleotide sequence: TGCGCCAGCAGCTTGGCCCCGACAGGGCAAGGTCAGCCCCAGCATTTT. Translation gives CASSLAPTGQGQPQHF.

The V gene is TRBV2, the J gene TRBJ2-1, with 7 bases identical to TRBD1. Germline trimming cut 6 bases from V and 0 bases from J; bases unmatched to any gene: 5. Per germline, CDR1 SNHLY and CDR2 FYNNEI. The CDR3 length is 15 residues. The chain's CDR3 is CASRRQGNSYNEQFF. In nucleotides, the CDR3 is TGTGCCAGCAGACGACAGGGTAACTCCTACAATGAGCAGTTCTTC. Based on the CDR3 plus reference TRBV2 and TRBJ2-1, the full variable domain is EPEVTQTPSHQVTQMGQEVILRCVPISNHLYFYWYRQILGQKVEFLVSFYNNEISEKSEIFDDQFSVERPDGSNFTLKIRSTKLEDSAMYFCASRRQGNSYNEQFFGPGTRLTVL.

The rearrangement links TRBV19 to TRBJ1-1; D possibly corresponds to TRBD1 (6 bases). V was trimmed by 7 bases and J by 0 bases, leaving 15 bases between them. Germline CDR1 is LNHDA and CDR2 is SQIVND (reference sequence). This CDR3 contains 15 residues. CDR3 in DNA: TGTGCCAGTACTCTCCGGGACATACTGAACACTGAAGCTTTCTTT. This gives the protein CASTLRDILNTEAFF. Using reference TRBV19 and TRBJ1-1 for the parts outside the CDR3, the full variable domain is DGGITQSPKYLFRKEGQNVTLSCEQNLNHDAMYWYRQDPGQGLRLIYYSQIVNDFQKGDIAEGYSVSREKKESFPLTVTSAQKNPTAFYLCASTLRDILNTEAFFGQGTRLTVV.

This clone has a handful of counts. The genes are TRBV18 and TRBJ2-4; the match to TRBD1 covers 7 bases. The junction had 5 bases not matched to a gene; V was cut back by 3 bases and J by 0 bases. CDR1 is KGHSH and CDR2 is LQKENI in the germline V gene. The CDR3 runs to 16 residues. This chain's CDR3 is CASSPTTGQAKNIQYF. The CDR3 region has the DNA TGTGCCAGCTCACCCACGACAGGGCAAGCCAAAAACATTCAGTACTTC.

This chain connects TRBV19 to TRBJ2-1; unclear D gene. The CDR3 sequence is 17 residues long. Per germline, CDR1 LNHDA and CDR2 SQIVND (reference sequence). V lost 5 bases and J lost 4, with 21 bases in between. The CDR3 coding sequence is TGTGCCAGTAGTTCCCTTCTCCCGCTGATGGGGTACAATGAGCAGTTCTTC. Translation: CASSSLLPLMGYNEQFF.

The V gene is TRBV7-9, the J gene TRBJ2-1; D is tentatively TRBD1 or TRBD2 (7 bases each). The V gene lost 3 bases and the J gene lost 10 bases, with 22 bases spanning the gap. Germline CDR1 is SEHNR and CDR2 is FQNEAQ (reference sequence). The CDR3 contains 16 residues. CDR3 sequence (DNA): TGTGCCAGCAGCTTTCTTCCGGGACTAACGACAGGGGAGCAGTTCTTC. Its translation is CASSFLPGLTTGEQFF.

This sequence joins TRBV5-1 and TRBJ2-3; D unresolved. This CDR3 has 13 residues. V shed 4 bases and J shed 13 bases, with 19 bases lying between them. Per germline, CDR1 SGHRS and CDR2 YFSETQ. In nucleotides, the CDR3 is TGCGCCAGCAGCCAATTGTCCCCGCCCGCCAAGTATTTT. Translating it yields CASSQLSPPAKYF.

The chain employs TRBV16 and TRBJ1-5; D is possibly TRBD1 (6 bases). Germline V gives CDR1 KGHSY, CDR2 FQNENV. The CDR3 runs to 17 residues. Trimming left V 1 base short and J 0 bases short, with 13 bases between. CDR3 residues: CASSQYGRTDSNQPQHF. Written as DNA, the CDR3 is TGTGCCAGCAGCCAATATGGGCGGACAGATAGCAATCAGCCCCAGCATTTT.

This clone was seen a single time. In nucleotides, the CDR3 is TGCGCCAGCAGCGTAGGAGACAGGGACAATTCACCCCTCCACTTT. This translates into CASSVGDRDNSPLHF. The V and J genes are TRBV5-1 and TRBJ1-6; TRBD1 matches at 7 bases. Germline trimming cut 4 bases from V and 7 bases from J; bases unmatched to any gene: 8. Germline lookup yields CDR1 SGHRS and CDR2 YFSETQ. The CDR3 totals 15 residues.

As to this clone: This may come from a read error, since a much larger clone is one base off. This CDR3 is also generated by other DNA sequences in the sample. This sequence joins TRBV11-2 and TRBJ2-1; D unresolved. This CDR3 is built from 11 residues. Germline CDR1 reads SGHAT; CDR2 reads FQNNGV. V was trimmed by 5 bases and J by 5 bases, leaving 4 bases between them. Here the CDR3 DNA reads TGTGCCAGCAGCCTGAACAATGAGCAGTTCTTC. Protein sequence: CASSLNNEQFF.

This chain connects TRBV6-1 to TRBJ1-1, with 11 bases fitting TRBD1. J gave up 6 bases and V 6 bases, and 3 bases lay outside the gene matches. Looked up from germline, CDR1 is MNHNS and CDR2 is SASEGT. There are 13 residues in the CDR3. The CDR3 DNA sequence: TGTGCCAGCAGGGACAGGGGGCTCCCTGAAGCTTTCTTT. Encoded protein: CASRDRGLPEAFF.

About this clone: The sample contains more than one DNA sequence encoding this CDR3. The rearrangement links TRBV5-1 to TRBJ2-1; D not certain. There are 15 residues in the CDR3. The germline V gene encodes CDR1 SGHRS and CDR2 YFSETQ. The V and J ends lost 4 bases and 4 bases respectively, with 15 bases between them. The CDR3 coding sequence is TGCGCCAGCAGCCTAACCTCCCCGGGTTACAATGAGCAGTTCTTC. This codes for CASSLTSPGYNEQFF.

With regard to this clone: A read error may be the cause here, since a much bigger clone is one base away. In the same sample, other DNA sequences code for this CDR3. The V gene is TRBV5-1, the J gene TRBJ1-3; D gene ambiguous. The germline CDR1 and CDR2 sequences are SGHRS and YFSETQ. Trimming shortened V by 0 bases and J by 4 bases, and 8 bases separated the two germline ends. CDR3 length equals 14 residues. For the CDR3, the DNA is TGCGCCAGCAGCTTGGGGACCGCCGGAAACACCATATATTTT. This codes for CASSLGTAGNTIYF.

In this sample, this clone turned up once. The V and J genes are TRBV5-1 and TRBJ2-1; D might be TRBD2 (5 bases). CDR1 is SGHRS, CDR2 YFSETQ, per germline. CDR3 length: 16 amino acids. V shed 1 base and J shed 2 bases, with 13 bases lying between them. The chain's CDR3 is CASSLIGESTYNEQFF. Here the CDR3 DNA reads TGCGCCAGCAGCTTGATTGGGGAGAGCACCTACAATGAGCAGTTCTTC.

At least ten counts were recorded for this clone. The rearrangement uses TRBV25-1 and TRBJ2-1; 9 bases match TRBD2. Trimming cost V 7 bases and J 0 bases; bases outside gene matches: 13. Looked up from germline, CDR1 is MGHDK and CDR2 is SYGVNS. The CDR3 spans 18 residues. CDR3 protein: CASTKGREGHSSYNEQFF. The DNA of the CDR3 is TGTGCCAGCACCAAGGGGCGGGAGGGCCACTCCTCCTACAATGAGCAGTTCTTC.

This clone has ten or more counts. The chain has TRBV5-4 and TRBJ2-2; possibly TRBD1 for D (5 bases). This CDR3 has 17 amino acids. CDR1 is SGHNT and CDR2 is YYREEE in the germline V gene (reference sequence). With 5 bases removed from V and 4 bases from J, the gap between germline ends came to 21 bases. The CDR3 coding sequence is TGTGCCAGCAGAGACAGTGCGTGGGGATTGGGCACCGGGGAGCTGTTTTTT. Translation: CASRDSAWGLGTGELFF.